The clone carrying this TCR beta chain occurred many times. The sample comes from a study of regulatory T cells in long-lasting Graves disease. Described time point: newly diagnosed GD, antithyroid drugs for less than 3 months. PBMC RNA served as the TCR library source. The authors built TCR beta libraries using iRepertoire HTBI primers and Arm-PCR of CDR3 regions. TCRdb ran MiXCR on the multiplex PCR reads and lists one entry per CDR3 protein. This table has about 320,000 distinct CDR3 sequences, roughly 18% appearing once. The source was peripheral blood mononuclear cells (PBMCs), collected at new diagnosis, from a patient treated with antithyroid drugs. The sequence was collected from a female donor with Graves disease.

In nucleotides, the CDR3 is TGCAGCGTTGAAGTACGAATCGGAGAGACCCAGTACTTC. It encodes CSVEVRIGETQYF. This sequence joins TRBV29-1 and TRBJ2-5; no definite D call. Germline V CDR1 and CDR2: SQVTM, ANQGSEA. Trimming stripped 1 base from V and 4 bases from J, with 10 bases between. The CDR3 loop spans 13 amino acids. Complete variable domain (other parts from reference TRBV29-1 and TRBJ2-5): SAVISQKPSRDICQRGTSLTIQCQVDSQVTMMFWYRQQPGQSLTLIATANQGSEATYESGFVIDKFPISRPNLTFSTLTVSNMSPEDSSIYLCSVEVRIGETQYFGPGTRLLVL.